The rows below give T cell receptor beta chains drawn from one sample of a study of OX40 agonist ivuxolimab in advanced cancers. Clones were read by immunoSEQ multiplex PCR, and TCRdb kept only the in-frame ones, dropping some. Of about 38,000 clones in the sample, about three quarters were seen once. The specimen comprised CD4+ or CD8+ T cells sorted from blood, sampled in a trial of the OX40 agonist ivuxolimab. These receptors came from an adult with an advanced solid tumor such as melanoma, head and neck, liver or kidney cancer. The conserved cysteine and the conserved F or W are not part of the CDR3 here. A D gene is named only where the DNA matches it firmly.

D: NA
V: TRBV6-1
J: TRBJ2-1
CDR3: ASSELDRSYNEQF

D: NA
V: TRBV6-5
J: TRBJ1-5
CDR3: ASSFTGRNQPQH

D: NA
V: TRBV19
J: TRBJ2-1
CDR3: ASSPPGAGSDEQF

D: TRBD2
V: TRBV5-1
J: TRBJ2-5
CDR3: ASSPGGATQY

D: TRBD1
V: TRBV7-2
J: TRBJ2-4
CDR3: ASSPDRGLAKNIQY

D: NA
V: TRBV28
J: TRBJ1-1
CDR3: ASSYIDSEAF

D: TRBD2
V: TRBV7-2
J: TRBJ2-5
CDR3: ASSRAALAVETQY

D: NA
V: TRBV7-8
J: TRBJ2-7
CDR3: ASSLETHSYEQY

D: TRBD2
V: TRBV7-8
J: TRBJ2-5
CDR3: ASSLEVAGGQETQY

D: NA
V: TRBV27
J: TRBJ2-3
CDR3: ASSPQGRGVGDTQY

D: NA
V: TRBV6-6
J: TRBJ1-1
CDR3: ASTDGGAMNTEAF

D: NA
V: TRBV30
J: TRBJ2-5
CDR3: ASLLPGIQY

D: NA
V: TRBV10-2
J: TRBJ2-5
CDR3: ASSYSSVQETQY

D: TRBD1
V: TRBV5-8
J: TRBJ1-5
CDR3: ASSLGQGEGQPQH

D: TRBD1
V: TRBV6-5
J: TRBJ2-3
CDR3: ASSVQGAQTDTQY

D: NA
V: TRBV2
J: TRBJ2-7
CDR3: ASTGWSGEQY

D: NA
V: TRBV5-1
J: TRBJ2-6
CDR3: ASSTKGSMGSGANVLT

D: NA
V: TRBV5-1
J: TRBJ2-1
CDR3: ASSLRSVGQLNEQF

D: TRBD1
V: TRBV7-9
J: TRBJ2-5
CDR3: ASKGAASQETQY

D: NA
V: TRBV6-6
J: TRBJ1-2
CDR3: ASSYGEANYGYT